These 24 T cell receptor beta chains share one sample of origin, sequenced in a study of cytomegalovirus exposure and HLA in healthy donors. Some clones are missing from TCRdb's copy, which holds only in-frame ones; the method was immunoSEQ multiplex PCR. The table shows 65,000 to 80,000 clones, with less than 95% occurring only once. The sequenced sample was PBMCs. The receptors shown here come from a woman between 18 and 29 years old in good health and CMV-seropositive.

The V and J genes are TRBV2 and TRBJ2-4, with 9 bases fitting TRBD1. J gave up 6 bases and V 4 bases, and 10 bases lay outside the gene matches. The CDR3 runs 16 residues. CDR1 SNHLY and CDR2 FYNNEI come from the germline V gene. The CDR3, as DNA: TGTGCCAGCAGTGGAGCCCGGGACAGGGAGAGAAACATTCAGTACTTC. Translation: CASSGARDRERNIQYF.

V usage is TRBV6-1 and J usage is TRBJ1-2; 8 nucleotides agree with TRBD1. The CDR3 length is 15 residues. The germline V gene encodes CDR1 MNHNS and CDR2 SASEGT. V shed 6 bases and J 7 bases; nucleotides not matched to a gene: 13. In DNA, the CDR3 is TGTGCCAGCAGCCCCGGACAGGGATGGGTAGTTGGCTACACCTTC. It codes for CASSPGQGWVVGYTF.

The rearrangement joins TRBV4-2 to TRBJ2-4, with TRBD2 matching over 9 bases. There are 14 residues in the CDR3. J gave up 6 bases and V 3 bases, and 3 bases lay outside the gene matches. Germline values: CDR1 LGHNA, CDR2 YNFKEQ. CDR3 bases: TGTGCCAGCAGCCATTGGCGGGAGGGAAACATTCAGTACTTC. Its translation: CASSHWREGNIQYF.

This clone appeared a single time. CDR3 sequence: CAWSYRQANEKLFF. The CDR3 DNA follows: TGTGCCTGGAGTTATAGACAGGCTAATGAAAAACTGTTTTTT. The V call is TRBV30, the J call TRBJ1-4; TRBD1 is a possible D gene (6 bases). This CDR3 spans 14 amino acids. V lost 2 bases and J 3 bases, leaving 10 bases between the germline ends. CDR1 is GTSNPN, CDR2 SVGIG, per germline (reference sequence).

The chain combines TRBV9 with TRBJ2-2; D unresolved. V lost 4 bases and J 1 base, leaving 11 bases between the germline ends. The CDR3 runs to 15 residues. The V gene's germline CDR1 is SGDLS and CDR2 YYNGEE. CDR3 residues: CASSSPSRNTGELFF. In nucleotides, the CDR3 is TGTGCCAGCAGCTCGCCCTCTAGGAACACCGGGGAGCTGTTTTTT.

The chain combines TRBV19 with TRBJ2-1, with 8 bases lining up with TRBD1. Trimming cost V 7 bases and J 5 bases; bases outside gene matches: 7. Germline CDR1 reads LNHDA; CDR2 reads SQIVND (reference sequence). The CDR3 consists of 14 residues. CDR3 protein: CASNLQGGHNEQFF. Written as DNA, the CDR3 is TGTGCCAGTAACCTACAGGGGGGCCACAATGAGCAGTTCTTC.

A remark on this clone: This same CDR3 is encoded by further DNA sequences in the sample. The rearrangement uses TRBV7-2 and TRBJ2-5; D gene uncertain. The CDR3 runs 14 residues. The germline CDR1 and CDR2 sequences are SGHTA and FQGNSA. V lost 1 base and J lost 1, with 7 bases in between. This chain's CDR3 is CASSLETRQETQYF. The CDR3 coding sequence is TGTGCCAGCAGCTTAGAGACTCGCCAAGAGACCCAGTACTTC.

The chain has TRBV9 and TRBJ2-1; 7 bases match TRBD2. Unmatched junction bases numbered 13, after V lost 4 bases and J lost 9 bases. CDR1 and CDR2 (germline): SGDLS, YYNGEE. The CDR3 sequence is 15 residues long. The CDR3 bases are TGTGCCAGCAGCCGCCTAGCGGTGGGGGTTGTTGAGCAGTTCTTC. Amino acid sequence: CASSRLAVGVVEQFF.

The CDR3 nucleotides are TGTGCCAGCAGTGGGCCCTCAGGGGCCGGAAACACCATATATTTT. Translation gives CASSGPSGAGNTIYF. The chain recombines TRBV2 with TRBJ1-3; TRBD1 is a possible D gene (6 bases). This CDR3 has 15 amino acids. Germline CDR1 and CDR2: SNHLY and FYNNEI. V lost 4 bases and J 4 bases, leaving 14 bases between the germline ends.

This clone came up a few times. This chain links TRBV4-1 with TRBJ2-5, with D perhaps matching TRBD2 (6 bases). Trimming shortened V by 0 bases and J by 4 bases, and 9 bases separated the two germline ends. This CDR3 comprises 14 residues. Germline V lookup: CDR1 MGHRA, CDR2 YSYEKL. CDR3 residues: CASSQDRGRETQYF. CDR3 DNA: TGCGCCAGCAGCCAAGATCGGGGGAGAGAGACCCAGTACTTC.

The chain is built from TRBV5-5 and TRBJ1-4; a possible D gene is TRBD1 (5 bases). Between the trimmed V and J ends, which lost 3 bases and 4 bases, there was a span of 13 bases. Germline lookup yields CDR1 SGHKS and CDR2 YYEKEE (reference sequence). The CDR3 is made up of 15 amino acids. CDR3 nucleotides: TGTGCCAGCAGCTGGGGACTGACGATTAATGAAAAACTGTTTTTT. This encodes CASSWGLTINEKLFF.

The count of this clone is one. Here the CDR3 DNA reads TGTGCCAGCAGTGACAGGTATAATTCACCCCTCCACTTT. Protein: CASSDRYNSPLHF. This chain connects TRBV6-1 to TRBJ1-6, with D hard to call. In germline, CDR1 is MNHNS, CDR2 SASEGT. The CDR3 extends over 13 amino acids. Trimming left V 3 bases short and J 4 bases short, with 4 bases between.

This clone was detected once. V is TRBV30 and J is TRBJ1-1, with D possibly TRBD1 on 5 matching bases. Trimming removed 0 bases from V and 0 bases from J, with 17 bases in between. Germline V gives CDR1 GTSNPN, CDR2 SVGIG (reference sequence). The CDR3 runs to 17 residues. This chain's CDR3 is CAWSVPFDGGMNTEAFF. CDR3 DNA sequence: TGTGCCTGGAGTGTTCCATTTGATGGGGGGATGAACACTGAAGCTTTCTTT.

The chain couples TRBV5-6 to TRBJ2-1; D possibly corresponds to TRBD1 (5 bases). Germline CDR1 is SGHDT and CDR2 is YYEEEE. The V gene lost 2 bases and the J gene lost 3 bases, with 9 bases spanning the gap. The CDR3 is 14 amino acids. The CDR3 bases are TGTGCCAGCAGCTTCGGCCAGGGCTACAATGAGCAGTTCTTC. Translation: CASSFGQGYNEQFF.

The rearrangement joins TRBV7-8 to TRBJ2-1, with 10 bases identical to TRBD2. The V gene's germline CDR1 is SGHVS and CDR2 FQNEAQ. The trim removed 5 bases at V and 7 bases at J, leaving 11 bases unmatched. CDR3 size: 16 residues. The CDR3 DNA reads as TGTGCCAGCAGCGCCGGTCGTAGCGGGGGGCGTAATGAGCAGTTCTTC. Translating it yields CASSAGRSGGRNEQFF.

The chain recombines TRBV5-1 with TRBJ1-2; D remains ambiguous. V was shortened by 3 bases and J by 2 bases, with 20 bases between the two germline ends. The CDR3 has 17 amino acids. Germline CDR1 and CDR2: SGHRS and YFSETQ. In nucleotides, the CDR3 is TGCGCCAGCAGCTCCCCGACAAGTCGCAATACAAACTATGGCTACACCTTC. As protein: CASSSPTSRNTNYGYTF.

The chain has TRBV5-1 and TRBJ2-7, with a tentative D call TRBD1 (6 bases). The CDR3 sequence is 13 residues long. The ends were cut back, 4 bases at V and 3 bases at J, with 11 bases in the middle. CDR1 and CDR2 from the germline V gene are SGHRS and YFSETQ. CDR3 coding DNA: TGCGCCAGCAGCCCTTTGGACAGCTACGAGCAGTACTTC. Encoded protein: CASSPLDSYEQYF. The full variable domain, with the rest looked up from reference TRBV5-1 and TRBJ2-7, is KAGVTQTPRYLIKTRGQQVTLSCSPISGHRSVSWYQQTPGQGLQFLFEYFSETQRNKGNFPGRFSGRQFSNSRSEMNVSTLELGDSALYLCASSPLDSYEQYFGPGTRLTVT.

The chain carries TRBV4-3 and TRBJ2-7, with TRBD2 matching 7 bases. The CDR3 has 14 residues. Germline loops: CDR1 LGHNA, CDR2 YSLEER. The junction had 5 bases not matched to a gene; V was cut back by 4 bases and J by 2 bases. The CDR3 DNA reads as TGCGCCAGCAGCCTAGCGGGTGCACCCTACGAGCAGTACTTC. It encodes CASSLAGAPYEQYF.

The rearrangement joins TRBV15 to TRBJ1-5, with D maybe TRBD1 (5 bases). The CDR3 extends over 17 amino acids. Per the germline V gene, CDR1 is LNHNV and CDR2 is YYDKDF (reference sequence). V was cut by 2 bases and J by 2 bases, with 16 bases left in between. The CDR3 DNA follows: TGTGCCACCAGCAGACAAGCCAGGGTTCGGGGCAATCAGCCCCAGCATTTT. It encodes CATSRQARVRGNQPQHF.

The chain joins TRBV5-4 to TRBJ2-5; possible D gene TRBD2, 5 bases. CDR3 size: 14 residues. The V gene lost 0 bases and the J gene lost 5 bases, with 11 bases spanning the gap. The germline CDR1 and CDR2 sequences are SGHNT and YYREEE (reference sequence). The CDR3 region is CASSLAGDGETQYF. The CDR3 DNA reads TGTGCCAGCAGCTTGGCCGGGGATGGGGAGACCCAGTACTTC.

The CDR3 loop reads CASSLFTTNEKLFF. In DNA, the CDR3 is TGTGCCAGCAGCTTATTCACAACTAATGAAAAACTGTTTTTT. This chain joins TRBV7-6 and TRBJ1-4; the D is unclear. Germline CDR1 and CDR2: SGHVS and FNYEAQ. The CDR3 is 14 residues long. Trimming stripped 2 bases from V and 0 bases from J, with 4 bases between.

The chain uses TRBV6-5 and TRBJ2-1; no definite D call. V gave up 3 bases and J gave up 0 bases, with 12 bases separating them. CDR3 length equals 16 residues. Germline loops: CDR1 MNHEY, CDR2 SVGAGI. CDR3 coding DNA: TGTGCCAGCAGTTATTCGGCGGTCCACTCCTACAATGAGCAGTTCTTC. Its protein product is CASSYSAVHSYNEQFF.

The V and J genes are TRBV10-3 and TRBJ2-1, with 9 bases identical to TRBD2. Germline V gene data show CDR1 as ENHRY and CDR2 as SYGVKD. Losses at the gene ends were 11 bases for V and 14 bases for J; bases not matched to a gene: 19. The CDR3 spans 14 residues. Here the CDR3 reads CASPLAGPPQEEFF. CDR3 in DNA: TGTGCCTCCCCCCTAGCGGGGCCTCCCCAGGAGGAGTTCTTC.

The chain couples TRBV7-2 to TRBJ2-3; D remains ambiguous. Germline V gene lookup returns CDR1 SGHTA and CDR2 FQGNSA. The CDR3 contains 13 residues. The V and J ends lost 4 bases and 8 bases respectively, with 13 bases between them. The CDR3 is CASSSPGLTTQYF. DNA of the CDR3: TGTGCCAGCAGCTCCCCGGGTCTCACTACGCAGTATTTT.